This entry concerns a single T cell receptor beta chain. Profiled with immunoSEQ multiplex PCR; TCRdb holds only in-frame clones, not every one. The sample lists some 200,000 clones; over 75% were seen once. These data belong to a study of blood T cell repertoires in COVID-19. What was sequenced was PBMCs or T cells enriched from blood (not recorded which). This clonotype originated in a woman in her late teens or twenties in a cohort exposed to, infected with or recovered from COVID-19 (not recorded which).

CDR3 in amino acids: CASSLVAGAGETQYF. The CDR3 DNA reads as TGTGCCAGCAGCTTAGTGGCGGGGGCCGGGGAGACCCAGTACTTC. V and J are TRBV11-2 and TRBJ2-5, with TRBD2 as a possible D gene (7 bases). V dropped 1 base and J dropped 5 bases, with 14 bases sitting between them. This CDR3 contains 15 residues. Germline values: CDR1 SGHAT, CDR2 FQNNGV.